The 22 T cell receptor beta chains in this list originate from one sample, sequenced in a study of T cells in Graves' hyperthyroidism and ophthalmopathy. The source material, RNA transcripts, was used to amplify TCR beta CDR3 regions. The HTBI set primed first-round TCR CDR3 RT-PCR. TCRdb reanalysed the multiplex PCR reads using MiXCR and keeps one entry per CDR3 protein. The table lists 450,000 to 650,000 distinct CDR3 sequences, about a sixth of them singletons. Sequenced sample: blood. The receptors were gathered from a woman aged 18-29 years with Graves' ophthalmopathy.

This clonotype was seen a handful of times. In nucleotides, the CDR3 is TGTGCCAGCAGTTTTGGACTAGGGGAGACCCAGTACTTC. Its protein product is CASSFGLGETQYF. The chain couples TRBV27 to TRBJ2-5; 7 bases match TRBD2. CDR3 size: 13 residues. V shed 3 bases and J 5 bases; nucleotides not matched to a gene: 3. Germline-derived CDR1 and CDR2 are MNHEY and SMNVEV (reference sequence).

This clonotype was observed many times. This chain uses TRBV9 with TRBJ2-7, with D possibly TRBD1 on 5 matching bases. There are 15 residues in the CDR3. Between the trimmed V and J ends, which lost 0 bases and 3 bases, there was a span of 13 bases. Germline values: CDR1 SGDLS, CDR2 YYNGEE. CDR3 region: CASSVGDSRYYEQYF. In DNA form, the CDR3 reads TGTGCCAGCAGCGTAGGTGACAGCAGGTACTACGAGCAGTACTTC.

At least ten counts were recorded for this clonotype. The germline gene is not matched at one end of the junction; a read error may be the cause. The chain uses TRBV11-2 and TRBJ2-1; D is undetermined. The CDR3 loop spans 16 amino acids. Germline CDR1 reads SGHAT; CDR2 reads FQNNGV. In DNA form, the CDR3 reads TGTGCCAGCACCTTATCCGCCCGCAGGTCCCACAATGAGCAGTTCTTC. It specifies CASTLSARRSHNEQFF.

The gene calls are TRBV5-6 and TRBJ1-2; D is unresolved. Trimming took 4 bases from V and 7 from J, leaving 20 bases between them. This CDR3 has 15 residues. The V gene's germline CDR1 is SGHDT and CDR2 YYEEEE. CDR3 bases: TGTGCCAGCAGCCCAAGACCGACCCCGGGATCTGGCTACACCTTC. Translated: CASSPRPTPGSGYTF.

This clonotype has ten or more counts. J is TRBJ2-1 and V is TRBV10-3; 9 nucleotides align to TRBD2. In germline, CDR1 is ENHRY, CDR2 SYGVKD. There are 14 residues in the CDR3. V dropped 5 bases and J dropped 1; count of bases not matched to a gene: 0. This CDR3 reads CAISTSGSYNEQFF. CDR3 nucleotide sequence: TGTGCCATCAGTACTAGCGGGTCCTACAATGAGCAGTTCTTC.

This clonotype was seen many times. This chain links TRBV5-1 with TRBJ2-3; weak D call: TRBD2 (6 bases). CDR1 SGHRS and CDR2 YFSETQ come from the germline V gene. With 8 bases removed from V and 1 base from J, the gap between germline ends came to 14 bases. This CDR3 has 14 residues. DNA of the CDR3: TGCGCCAGTTCGAGGGAGGTGGGCACAGATACGCAGTATTTT. Amino acid sequence: CASSREVGTDTQYF. Full variable domain (missing parts from reference TRBV5-1 and TRBJ2-3): KAGVTQTPRYLIKTRGQQVTLSCSPISGHRSVSWYQQTPGQGLQFLFEYFSETQRNKGNFPGRFSGRQFSNSRSEMNVSTLELGDSALYLCASSREVGTDTQYFGPGTRLTVL.

The chain carries TRBV20-1 and TRBJ1-2; D remains unclear. Germline V gives CDR1 DFQATT, CDR2 SNEGSKA (reference sequence). Trimming stripped 3 bases from V and 4 bases from J, with 12 bases between. The CDR3 runs to 13 residues. CDR3 amino acids: CSASLGRFYGYTF. DNA of the CDR3: TGCAGTGCTAGTTTGGGCAGATTCTATGGCTACACCTTC.

This clonotype was counted many times. V gene TRBV30 combines with J gene TRBJ2-7; possibly TRBD2 for D (5 bases). V gave up 5 bases and J gave up 2 bases, with 16 bases separating them. Looked up from germline, CDR1 is GTSNPN and CDR2 is SVGIG (reference sequence). The CDR3 extends over 14 amino acids. In nucleotides, the CDR3 is TGTGCCTGGTCCGGGGTGGGGATCACCTACGAGCAGTACTTC. Its translation: CAWSGVGITYEQYF.

The chain carries TRBV27 and TRBJ2-3, with TRBD2 matching over 15 bases. The CDR3 is made up of 17 amino acids. Germline values: CDR1 MNHEY, CDR2 SMNVEV (reference sequence). V lost 7 bases and J lost 6; bases outside the gene matches: 11. DNA for the CDR3: TGTGCCAGCACCCCCACGGGACTAGCGGGGGGATGGGATACGCAGTATTTT. Its translation is CASTPTGLAGGWDTQYF.

This clonotype was seen many times. This rearrangement joins TRBV28 to TRBJ2-1; 7 bases align to TRBD2. Trimming at V came to 6 bases and at J to 5 bases, leaving 10 bases not matched to a gene. This CDR3 comprises 15 residues. Looked up from germline, CDR1 is MDHEN and CDR2 is SYDVKM. CDR3 DNA sequence: TGTGCCAGCAGGACTCAGCGGGACCCCAACAATGAGCAGTTCTTC. It yields the protein CASRTQRDPNNEQFF.

This clonotype was seen repeatedly, ten times or more. The CDR3, as DNA: TGTGCCAGCAGCCCAGTCCCACTGGTCCAGCGCGGCTACACCTTC. Encoded protein: CASSPVPLVQRGYTF. The chain combines TRBV7-9 with TRBJ1-2; D ambiguous. From germline, CDR1 is SEHNR and CDR2 FQNEAQ (reference sequence). This CDR3 contains 15 residues. V lost 5 bases, J lost 8 bases, and 21 bases lay in between. Based on the CDR3 plus reference TRBV7-9 and TRBJ1-2, the full variable domain is DTGVSQNPRHKITKRGQNVTFRCDPISEHNRLYWYRQTLGQGPEFLTYFQNEAQLEKSRLLSDRFSAERPKGSFSTLEIQRTEQGDSAMYLCASSPVPLVQRGYTFGSGTRLTVV.

The chain employs TRBV20-1 and TRBJ1-1, with a tentative D call TRBD1 (6 bases). The CDR3 is made up of 13 amino acids. Germline CDR1 and CDR2: DFQATT and SNEGSKA (reference sequence). V gave up 1 base and J gave up 5 bases, with 11 bases separating them. The CDR3 region has the DNA TGCAGTGCTAGAGTATCCCAGGGGACTGAAGCTTTCTTT. Translating gives CSARVSQGTEAFF.

This clonotype was found many times. V gene TRBV10-3 combines with J gene TRBJ2-3; 9 bases are shared with TRBD2. J gave up 2 bases and V 6 bases, and 6 bases lay outside the gene matches. Germline lookup yields CDR1 ENHRY and CDR2 SYGVKD. The CDR3 runs to 15 residues. As DNA, the CDR3 is TGTGCCATCAGGAGGACTAGCGACCTCACAGATACGCAGTATTTT. Its translation is CAIRRTSDLTDTQYF.

V and J are TRBV6-1 and TRBJ1-3; D gene uncertain. The CDR3 spans 14 residues. V lost 3 bases, J lost 4 bases, and 10 bases lay in between. Germline loops: CDR1 MNHNS, CDR2 SASEGT. The CDR3 loop reads CASSDQISGNTIYF. Here the CDR3 DNA reads TGTGCCAGCAGTGACCAAATCTCCGGAAACACCATATATTTT.

This clonotype was counted ten times or more. V and J are TRBV11-2 and TRBJ2-2, with D unclear. The V end was cut by 2 bases, the J end by 0 bases, with 7 bases between. Germline assignment: CDR1 SGHAT and CDR2 FQNNGV. The CDR3 loop spans 15 amino acids. The CDR3 region is CASSLHPANTGELFF. CDR3 coding DNA: TGTGCCAGCAGCTTACACCCAGCGAACACCGGGGAGCTGTTTTTT. Using reference TRBV11-2 and TRBJ2-2 for the parts outside the CDR3, the full variable domain is EAGVAQSPRYKIIEKRQSVAFWCNPISGHATLYWYQQILGQGPKLLIQFQNNGVVDDSQLPKDRFSAERLKGVDSTLKIQPAKLEDSAVYLCASSLHPANTGELFFGEGSRLTVL.

This clonotype was recorded a few times. This chain connects TRBV6-6 to TRBJ2-7; D is undetermined. The CDR3 has 13 residues. V lost 0 bases to trimming and J lost 6 bases, with 9 bases between them. Germline V gene lookup returns CDR1 MNHNY and CDR2 SVGAGI (reference sequence). Written as DNA, the CDR3 is TGTGCCAGCAGTTACTCAAGTAGCCTCGAGCAGTACTTC. Protein: CASSYSSSLEQYF.

As for this clonotype: A read error may be the cause here, since a much bigger clone is one base away. The chain carries TRBV7-8 and TRBJ1-1; no clear D. The CDR3 length is 12 residues. Germline CDR1 SGHVS, CDR2 FQNEAQ. The CDR3 region has the DNA TGTACCAGCAGCTTCGATAAGATTGAAGCTTTCTTT. Protein product: CTSSFDKIEAFF.

This clonotype was seen many times. The chain has TRBV28 and TRBJ1-2; 8 positions agree with TRBD1. Trimming took 5 bases from V and 4 from J; bases not matched to a gene: 9. The V gene's germline CDR1 is MDHEN and CDR2 SYDVKM. The length of the CDR3 is 15 residues. The CDR3 is CASSPLPGGTYGYTF. The CDR3 coding sequence is TGTGCCAGCAGTCCCCTCCCAGGGGGCACCTATGGCTACACCTTC.

Concerning this clonotype itself: A much larger clonotype is one base distant, so this may be a read error. The chain couples TRBV7-9 to TRBJ2-7, with 7 bases aligning to TRBD1. The CDR3 is made up of 14 amino acids. Germline CDR1 is SEHNR and CDR2 is FQNEAQ (reference sequence). The DNA for the CDR3 is TGTGTCAGCCAGGGGGACCAGCGGACCTACGAGCAGTACTTC. This sequence encodes CVSQGDQRTYEQYF.

The chain has TRBV30 and TRBJ2-4, with D perhaps matching TRBD1 (5 bases). Deletions cut 1 base from V and 1 base from J, with 5 bases between. Germline V gene sequence: CDR1 GTSNPN, CDR2 SVGIG (reference sequence). The length of the CDR3 is 13 residues. CDR3 in amino acids: CAWSAGAKNIQYF. CDR3 coding DNA: TGTGCCTGGAGTGCAGGGGCCAAAAACATTCAGTACTTC.

The sample holds a few counts of this clonotype. The J gene is TRBJ1-1, the V gene TRBV7-2, with TRBD1 matching over 8 bases. The CDR3 totals 15 residues. Germline assignment: CDR1 SGHTA and CDR2 FQGNSA. The junction had 8 bases not matched to a gene; V was cut back by 5 bases and J by 3 bases. Written as DNA, the CDR3 is TGTGCCAGCAGCGCCAACAGGGGGGGGTACACTGAAGCTTTCTTT. Its protein product is CASSANRGGYTEAFF.

Note on this clonotype: This may arise from a read error, as a much more abundant clone is one base away. The chain recombines TRBV6-5 with TRBJ1-2; D may be TRBD1 (5 bases). CDR1 and CDR2 (germline): MNHEY, SVGAGI. The V end was cut by 2 bases, the J end by 8 bases, with 12 bases between. The length of the CDR3 is 13 residues. The CDR3 nucleotides read TGTGCCAGCAGTTACAGCAGGGAGCTCGGCTACACCTTC. It yields the protein CASSYSRELGYTF.